Following are 27 T cell receptor beta chains from one sample sequenced in a study of CD8 T cells in Susac syndrome. RNA was extracted with the RNeasy kit, and a quantity of 0.5 to 1 ug was reverse transcribed using random hexamers. TCRdb re-called the immunoSEQ multiplex PCR reads with MiXCR, one entry per CDR3 protein. In the table there are roughly 150,000 distinct CDR3 sequences, 85% to 95% of which are singletons. Sequencing was carried out using CD8+ T cells from PBMCs. The origin of the receptors is a human donor with multiple sclerosis.

This chain uses TRBV25-1 with TRBJ2-7; D call uncertain. The V gene lost 7 bases and the J gene lost 0 bases, with 10 bases spanning the gap. The germline gives CDR1 MGHDK, CDR2 SYGVNS. This CDR3 is 13 amino acids long. The CDR3 loop is CASTKASSYEQYF. As DNA, the CDR3 is TGTGCCAGCACCAAAGCCAGCTCCTACGAGCAGTACTTC.

In nucleotides, the CDR3 is TGTGCTAGTGCCCGCCACAGGGGCACCTATGGCTACACCTTC. This encodes CASARHRGTYGYTF. V is TRBV12-5 and J is TRBJ1-2, with TRBD1 identical over 7 bases. CDR1 and CDR2 from the germline V gene are LGHNT and FRNRAP. V lost 7 bases to trimming and J lost 4 bases; unmatched junction nucleotides: 9. The CDR3 spans 14 residues.

The chain recombines TRBV15 with TRBJ1-2; 7 bases are a match to TRBD1. Germline V CDR1 and CDR2: LNHNV, YYDKDF (reference sequence). This CDR3 is built from 14 residues. The V segment lost 5 bases and the J segment 4 bases; nucleotides outside the gene matches: 7. Here the CDR3 reads CATSRDSGFYGYTF. The CDR3 DNA is TGTGCCACCAGCCGGGACAGTGGCTTCTATGGCTACACCTTC.

The chain employs TRBV20-1 and TRBJ2-7; D is uncertain. CDR3 length: 14 residues. The V end lost 0 bases, the J end lost 0 bases, and 9 bases lay between the germline ends. Looked up from germline, CDR1 is DFQATT and CDR2 is SNEGSKA (reference sequence). The CDR3 region has the DNA TGCAGTGCTAGAGATATAAGTAGCTCCTACGAGCAGTACTTC. Its translation: CSARDISSSYEQYF.

V and J are TRBV7-9 and TRBJ2-7, with TRBD1 matching 8 bases. Trimming at V came to 0 bases and at J to 2 bases, leaving 9 bases not matched to a gene. The CDR3 spans 17 residues. Per the germline V gene, CDR1 is SEHNR and CDR2 is FQNEAQ (reference sequence). The CDR3 DNA is TGTGCCAGCAGCTTAGCTAAAGGACAGGGAATTGCCTACGAGCAGTACTTC. It yields the protein CASSLAKGQGIAYEQYF.

The V call is TRBV29-1, the J call TRBJ2-2; 7 positions agree with TRBD2. Germline lookup yields CDR1 SQVTM and CDR2 ANQGSEA. J was trimmed by 1 base and V by 8 bases; bases with no gene match: 10. The CDR3 has 15 residues. The CDR3 DNA sequence: TGCAGCAGTATTATGGGCGGGGGGAACACCGGGGAGCTGTTTTTT. Its translation is CSSIMGGGNTGELFF.

This rearrangement joins TRBV29-1 to TRBJ1-1; 8 positions match TRBD1. The CDR3 spans 12 residues. Germline-derived CDR1 and CDR2 are SQVTM and ANQGSEA. Trimming at V came to 7 bases and at J to 6 bases, leaving 7 bases not matched to a gene. DNA for the CDR3: TGCAGCGCCCGACCAGGGGGCTCTGAAGCTTTCTTT. Translating gives CSARPGGSEAFF. Full variable domain (missing parts from reference TRBV29-1 and TRBJ1-1): SAVISQKPSRDICQRGTSLTIQCQVDSQVTMMFWYRQQPGQSLTLIATANQGSEATYESGFVIDKFPISRPNLTFSTLTVSNMSPEDSSIYLCSARPGGSEAFFGQGTRLTVV.

The chain links TRBV10-3 to TRBJ1-3; weak D call: TRBD1 (6 bases). Germline V CDR1 and CDR2: ENHRY, SYGVKD. The CDR3 runs to 20 residues. Trimming stripped 2 bases from V and 1 base from J, with 24 bases between. For the CDR3, the DNA is TGTGCCATCAGTGAGAGAACGTTCCGGGACAAGGAAACATCTGGAAACACCATATATTTT. Protein: CAISERTFRDKETSGNTIYF.

The chain couples TRBV9 to TRBJ2-7, with a possible D match to TRBD1 (6 bases). Trimming removed 0 bases from V and 6 bases from J, with 10 bases in between. Germline V lookup: CDR1 SGDLS, CDR2 YYNGEE. CDR3 size: 13 residues. DNA for the CDR3: TGTGCCAGCAGCGTAGCAGGGGCCAGCGAGCAGTACTTC. Its protein is CASSVAGASEQYF.

The chain links TRBV6-5 to TRBJ2-6, with D unresolved. The CDR3 loop spans 16 amino acids. Trimming stripped 0 bases from V and 0 bases from J, with 6 bases between. Germline loops: CDR1 MNHEY, CDR2 SVGAGI. CDR3 region: CASSYSGLSGANVLTF. The CDR3, as DNA: TGTGCCAGCAGTTACTCCGGGCTCTCTGGGGCCAACGTCCTGACTTTC.

The rearrangement joins TRBV6-5 to TRBJ1-2, with TRBD1 matching 10 bases. The J segment lost 3 bases and the V segment lost 2 bases, leaving 6 bases of the junction unmatched. This CDR3 has 16 residues. The germline V gene encodes CDR1 MNHEY and CDR2 SVGAGI. CDR3 residues: CASSYGEGTGDYGYTF. In DNA form, the CDR3 reads TGTGCCAGCAGTTACGGGGAGGGGACAGGGGACTATGGCTACACCTTC.

The chain recombines TRBV7-9 with TRBJ1-6; D unresolved. Germline lookup yields CDR1 SEHNR and CDR2 FQNEAQ (reference sequence). The V end was cut by 7 bases, the J end by 9 bases, with 10 bases between. The CDR3 spans 12 residues. The chain's CDR3 is CASTLDRSPLHF. The CDR3 DNA follows: TGTGCCAGCACCCTAGACCGTTCACCCCTCCACTTT. The complete variable domain, with remaining parts taken from reference TRBV7-9 and TRBJ1-6, reads DTGVSQNPRHKITKRGQNVTFRCDPISEHNRLYWYRQTLGQGPEFLTYFQNEAQLEKSRLLSDRFSAERPKGSFSTLEIQRTEQGDSAMYLCASTLDRSPLHFGNGTRLTVT.

This sequence joins TRBV20-1 and TRBJ2-2; D gene unclear. This CDR3 comprises 12 residues. CDR1 DFQATT and CDR2 SNEGSKA come from the germline V gene (reference sequence). Trimming shortened V by 1 base and J by 1 base, and 1 base separated the two germline ends. For the CDR3, the DNA is TGCAGTGCTAGAGTGAACACCGGGGAGCTGTTTTTT. Its translation: CSARVNTGELFF.

The chain combines TRBV5-1 with TRBJ2-7; D possibly corresponds to TRBD1 (6 bases). V lost 1 base and J 5 bases, leaving 10 bases between the germline ends. The germline gives CDR1 SGHRS, CDR2 YFSETQ. This CDR3 comprises 13 residues. The CDR3 bases are TGCGCCAGCAGCTTGACCAGGGGTGACGAGCAGTACTTC. Amino acid sequence: CASSLTRGDEQYF.

The chain joins TRBV28 to TRBJ1-2; possible D gene TRBD1, 6 bases. The V and J ends lost 2 bases and 2 bases respectively, with 12 bases between them. The CDR3 loop spans 15 amino acids. Germline assignment: CDR1 MDHEN and CDR2 SYDVKM. CDR3 sequence: CASSLDTGINYGYTF. CDR3 nucleotide sequence: TGTGCCAGCAGTTTAGACACAGGGATAAACTATGGCTACACCTTC.

V usage is TRBV7-9 and J usage is TRBJ2-7, with 9 positions matching TRBD1. The germline V gene encodes CDR1 SEHNR and CDR2 FQNEAQ (reference sequence). The CDR3 runs 14 residues. V lost 1 base to trimming and J lost 9 bases; unmatched junction nucleotides: 7. The CDR3 DNA reads as TGTGCCAGCAGCTTAGGACAGGGGGTTGTTGGGCAGTACTTC. This translates into CASSLGQGVVGQYF.

J is TRBJ2-3 and V is TRBV15; possible D gene TRBD2, 5 bases. The CDR3 consists of 15 residues. The V gene's germline CDR1 is LNHNV and CDR2 YYDKDF (reference sequence). Trimming took off 3 bases at V and 4 bases at J, with 14 bases between the two ends. The CDR3 DNA is TGTGCCACCAGCAGTCGAGGGAAGGGTGCAGATACGCAGTATTTT. As protein: CATSSRGKGADTQYF.

The chain carries TRBV30 and TRBJ1-1; D is unresolved. V lost 4 bases to trimming and J lost 0 bases, with 15 bases between them. The CDR3 covers 15 residues. CDR1 is GTSNPN and CDR2 is SVGIG in the germline V gene (reference sequence). Here the CDR3 DNA reads TGTGCCTGGACCCCGAAGTTGCTCTTGAACACTGAAGCTTTCTTT. Protein sequence: CAWTPKLLLNTEAFF.

This clonotype was recorded a few times. The CDR3 DNA is TGTGCCAGCAGTTTGGGACCGAGCACAGATACGCAGTATTTT. It encodes CASSLGPSTDTQYF. The chain couples TRBV27 to TRBJ2-3, with D perhaps being TRBD1 or TRBD2 (5 bases each). The CDR3 is 14 amino acids. Germline CDR1 and CDR2: MNHEY and SMNVEV (reference sequence). Trimming pared 3 bases from V and 0 bases from J, leaving 7 bases between.

The V gene is TRBV11-2, the J gene TRBJ2-1; 11 bases agree with TRBD1. V was clipped by 3 bases and J by 6 bases; unmatched bases: 4. The CDR3 extends over 15 amino acids. Germline-derived CDR1 and CDR2 are SGHAT and FQNNGV. The CDR3 DNA follows: TGTGCCAGCAGCTTCGGACAGGGGGCGTCCAATGAGCAGTTCTTC. Protein sequence: CASSFGQGASNEQFF.

The rearrangement links TRBV27 to TRBJ2-1; D assignment may be TRBD1 or TRBD2 (5 bases each). Germline CDR1 and CDR2: MNHEY and SMNVEV (reference sequence). CDR3 length: 16 amino acids. V was cut by 5 bases and J by 4 bases, with 18 bases left in between. This CDR3 is CASSPSLGETYNEQFF. CDR3 coding DNA: TGTGCCAGCAGTCCCTCTTTGGGGGAGACGTACAATGAGCAGTTCTTC.

V usage is TRBV5-1 and J usage is TRBJ2-5, with D perhaps TRBD1 (5 bases). The germline V and J ends were trimmed by 2 bases and 3 bases, with 14 bases remaining between them. This CDR3 comprises 15 residues. CDR1 and CDR2 (germline): SGHRS, YFSETQ. The CDR3 DNA sequence: TGCGCCAGCAGCTTCGCAGGGTCAGGAGAAGAGACCCAGTACTTC. Protein: CASSFAGSGEETQYF.

This chain joins TRBV14 and TRBJ2-7; D not resolved. CDR3 length: 15 amino acids. Trimming shortened V by 3 bases and J by 0 bases, and 12 bases separated the two germline ends. The V gene's germline CDR1 is SGHDN and CDR2 FVKESK. Written as DNA, the CDR3 is TGTGCCAGCAGCCAGGAAGGGCTGGGCTCCTACGAGCAGTACTTC. Its protein product is CASSQEGLGSYEQYF.

The V and J genes are TRBV30 and TRBJ2-7, with TRBD1 matching 8 bases. There are 15 residues in the CDR3. V was pared by 1 base and J by 0 bases, with 5 bases of the junction left unmatched. CDR1 and CDR2 (germline): GTSNPN, SVGIG (reference sequence). The CDR3 DNA reads TGTGCCTGGAGTGAAGGACAGGGATTCTCCTACGAGCAGTACTTC. As protein: CAWSEGQGFSYEQYF.

CDR3 nucleotides: TGCAGCGTTGAAAAGGGTAGAATCCCCGGCTACACCTTC. Encoded protein: CSVEKGRIPGYTF. The gene calls are TRBV29-1 and TRBJ1-2; no reliable D call. Between the trimmed V and J ends, which lost 2 bases and 8 bases, there was a span of 15 bases. CDR3 length equals 13 residues. CDR1 and CDR2 from the germline V gene are SQVTM and ANQGSEA.

The rearrangement joins TRBV6-6 to TRBJ2-3; D remains ambiguous. Germline assignment: CDR1 MNHNY and CDR2 SVGAGI (reference sequence). The CDR3 runs 13 residues. V was shortened by 8 bases and J by 2 bases, with 11 bases between the two germline ends. Here the CDR3 DNA reads TGTGCCAGCGGACCAGACAACACAGATACGCAGTATTTT. Its protein is CASGPDNTDTQYF.

The V gene is TRBV7-9, the J gene TRBJ2-6, with no clear D. The CDR3 runs 14 residues. CDR1 is SEHNR, CDR2 FQNEAQ, per germline (reference sequence). Deletions cut 1 base from V and 11 bases from J, with 12 bases between. CDR3 region: CASSLEDLRHVLTF. For the CDR3, the DNA is TGTGCCAGCAGCTTAGAGGATCTTAGGCACGTCCTGACTTTC.